A single sample is the source of the 19 T cell receptor beta chains below, sequenced in a study of T cells in women clearing cervical HPV infection. Measured with immunoSEQ multiplex PCR; TCRdb has only the in-frame clones, and not every one. The table for this sample gives approximately 41,000 clones. Input material: blood buffy coat. The receptor set was obtained from a woman aged 18-70 years with a cervical HPV16 infection that either progressed to CIN3+ or cleared (not recorded which).

As for this clone: The CDR3 end lies 3 residues beyond the end of the read and is filled in from the germline J gene. The V gene is TRBV19, the J gene TRBJ1-1, with TRBD1 as a possible D gene (5 bases). Per germline, CDR1 LNHDA and CDR2 SQIVND (reference sequence). The CDR3 has 12 amino acids. The CDR3 sequence: CASSMSAGEAFF. CDR3 DNA (partial): TGTGCCAGTAGTATGTCGGCAGGGGAA.

Concerning this clone itself: The read ends 3 residues early relative to the CDR3; the germline J gene fills the gap. The V call is TRBV7-9, the J call TRBJ2-7; 9 bases are a match to TRBD2. The CDR3 is 15 amino acids. With V trimmed by 4 bases and J by 1 base, 5 bases remained unmatched. From germline, CDR1 is SEHNR and CDR2 FQNEAQ (reference sequence). The CDR3 is CASSSLLAGSYEQYF. Incomplete CDR3 DNA: TGTGCCAGCAGCTCTTTGCTAGCGGGATCCTACGAG.

With respect to this clone: The read terminates 3 residues before the CDR3 end, so the remaining end is supplied by the germline J gene. The rearrangement joins TRBV7-9 to TRBJ1-1; no clear D gene. Per the germline V gene, CDR1 is SEHNR and CDR2 is FQNEAQ (reference sequence). This CDR3 is built from 14 residues. The ends were cut back, 4 bases at V and 4 bases at J, with 13 bases in the middle. The DNA read from the CDR3 is TGTGCCAGCAGCTCCTTGTGGCGGGGCACTGAA. This sequence encodes CASSSLWRGTE. The entire CDR3 protein reads CASSSLWRGTEAFF.

A remark on this clone: With the read ending 3 residues before the CDR3 end, the germline J gene is used to fill in that end. This chain uses TRBV7-8 with TRBJ1-6; D possibly corresponds to TRBD1 (5 bases). The CDR3 has 14 amino acids. CDR1 and CDR2 from the germline V gene are SGHVS and FQNEAQ. Trimming left V 0 bases short and J 9 bases short, with 9 bases between. Here the CDR3 reads CASSLAQGGSPLHF. The DNA read from the CDR3 is TGTGCCAGCAGCTTAGCGCAGGGCGGTTCACCC. Full variable domain (outside the CDR3, taken from reference TRBV7-8 and TRBJ1-6): GAGVSQSPRYKVAKRGQDVALRCDPISGHVSLFWYQQALGQGPEFLTYFQNEAQLDKSGLPSDRFFAERPEGSVSTLKIQRTQQEDSAVYLCASSLAQGGSPLHFGNGTRLTVT.

Regarding this clone: The read ends 3 residues early relative to the CDR3; the germline J gene fills the gap. The chain employs TRBV7-9 and TRBJ2-7; D gene unclear. Germline CDR1 reads SEHNR; CDR2 reads FQNEAQ (reference sequence). This CDR3 has 13 amino acids. V shed 3 bases and J shed 3 bases, with 9 bases lying between them. The CDR3 reads CASSFVSGYEQYF. CDR3 DNA (partial): TGTGCCAGCAGCTTTGTATCCGGCTACGAG.

Comment on this clone: The read ends 3 residues before the CDR3 terminus; that terminus is restored from the germline J gene. The gene calls are TRBV5-1 and TRBJ2-3; D perhaps matches TRBD1 (6 bases). The CDR3 totals 14 residues. Looked up from germline, CDR1 is SGHRS and CDR2 is YFSETQ. V shed 2 bases and J shed 4 bases, with 11 bases lying between them. Partial CDR3 DNA: TGCGCCAGCAGCTTAGGGGGTAGCTCAGATACG. It yields the protein CASSLGGSSDT. The whole CDR3 protein is CASSLGGSSDTQYF.

A note on this clone: The CDR3 end is not reached by the read, which stops 3 residues before it; the germline J gene fills it in. The J gene is TRBJ2-1, the V gene TRBV11-2; TRBD1 agrees at 7 bases. The CDR3 totals 15 residues. Unmatched junction bases numbered 4, after V lost 4 bases and J lost 1 base. Germline V CDR1 and CDR2: SGHAT, FQNNGV. The sequenced CDR3 bases are TGTGCCAGCAGCTACCCGGGACAGTCCTACAATGAG. Translated, it gives CASSYPGQSYNE. The CDR3, in full, reads CASSYPGQSYNEQFF. The complete variable domain, with remaining parts taken from reference TRBV11-2 and TRBJ2-1, reads EAGVAQSPRYKIIEKRQSVAFWCNPISGHATLYWYQQILGQGPKLLIQFQNNGVVDDSQLPKDRFSAERLKGVDSTLKIQPAKLEDSAVYLCASSYPGQSYNEQFFGPGTRLTVL.

A remark on this clone: The observed sequence ends 3 residues before the CDR3 terminus, with the missing tail filled in from the germline J gene. The rearrangement links TRBV7-6 to TRBJ2-3; perhaps TRBD2 as D (6 bases). The germline V gene encodes CDR1 SGHVS and CDR2 FNYEAQ. The length of the CDR3 is 17 residues. V was clipped by 0 bases and J by 6 bases, with 19 bases between them. The CDR3 DNA, read in part, is TGTGCCAGCAGCTTAGCGCGCGAGGGAGGTCGGGGGGATACG. Protein: CASSLAREGGRGDT. Given in full, the CDR3 is CASSLAREGGRGDTQYF.

With regard to this clone: Coverage ceases 3 residues before the CDR3 finishes, and the germline J gene fills in the end. In the same sample, other DNA sequences code for this CDR3. The V and J genes are TRBV7-6 and TRBJ2-2; TRBD2 aligns across 8 bases. J was trimmed by 7 bases and V by 5 bases; bases with no gene match: 0. The CDR3 is 12 amino acids. Germline V gene data show CDR1 as SGHVS and CDR2 as FNYEAQ. CDR3 region: CASSRGGGELFF. CDR3 DNA, as far as it was read: TGTGCCAGCAGCCGGGGGGGCGGGGAG.

Of note for this clone: The read ends 3 residues before the CDR3 terminus; that terminus is restored from the germline J gene. The V gene is TRBV6-1, the J gene TRBJ1-5; D gene uncertain. V lost 1 base and J lost 0, with 7 bases in between. Germline-derived CDR1 and CDR2 are MNHNS and SASEGT. The CDR3 has 15 amino acids. Incomplete CDR3 DNA: TGTGCCAGCAGTGAAGAGCCATATAGCAATCAGCCC. Translation: CASSEEPYSNQP. The CDR3 reads in full as CASSEEPYSNQPQHF.

The CDR3 protein is CASSPREGYNSPLHF. The sequenced CDR3 bases are TGTGCCAGCAGCCCCCGAGAGGGGTATAATTCACCC. The rearrangement links TRBV11-2 to TRBJ1-6, with D tentatively TRBD1 (5 bases). Read coverage stops 3 residues before the CDR3 terminus; the germline J gene supplies the remainder. V lost 5 bases, J lost 4 bases, and 12 bases lay in between. The CDR3 has 15 residues. The germline V gene encodes CDR1 SGHAT and CDR2 FQNNGV. The entire variable domain, with the rest obtained from reference TRBV11-2 and TRBJ1-6, is as follows: EAGVAQSPRYKIIEKRQSVAFWCNPISGHATLYWYQQILGQGPKLLIQFQNNGVVDDSQLPKDRFSAERLKGVDSTLKIQPAKLEDSAVYLCASSPREGYNSPLHFGNGTRLTVT.

Concerning this clone: Sequencing ends 3 residues short of the CDR3 end; the germline J gene provides the rest. The V and J genes are TRBV7-3 and TRBJ1-1; a possible D gene is TRBD1 (5 bases). Germline CDR1 is SGHTA and CDR2 is FQGTGA. CDR3 length: 15 amino acids. V shed 5 bases and J shed 6 bases, with 19 bases lying between them. The CDR3 bases that were read are TGTGCCAGCAGCCTCATCAGGGCCTCCTCGTCTGAA. It specifies CASSLIRASSSE. In full, the CDR3 reads CASSLIRASSSEAFF.

In the case of this clone: The sequenced fragment ends 3 residues before the CDR3 boundary, so the rest is inferred from the germline J gene. The chain combines TRBV27 with TRBJ2-4, with 7 bases identical to TRBD2. The CDR3 spans 16 residues. Germline V gene data show CDR1 as MNHEY and CDR2 as SMNVEV (reference sequence). V was clipped by 1 base and J by 3 bases; unmatched bases: 6. The CDR3 spells CASSLLGGSGKNIQYF. The CDR3 DNA, read in part, is TGTGCCAGCAGTTTATTGGGGGGGTCGGGCAAAAACATT.

Comments on this clone: The read halts 3 residues ahead of the CDR3 end, with the missing end drawn from the germline J gene. The rearrangement uses TRBV6-1 and TRBJ1-2; maybe TRBD1 (6 bases). The CDR3 length is 14 residues. Germline lookup yields CDR1 MNHNS and CDR2 SASEGT. Trimming stripped 2 bases from V and 7 bases from J, with 14 bases between. CDR3 in amino acids: CASSESRGSFGYTF. The sequenced part of the CDR3 DNA is TGTGCCAGCAGTGAAAGCAGGGGATCGTTTGGC.

Notes on this clone: The read falls 3 residues short of the CDR3 end, and the missing part is taken from the germline J gene. The chain couples TRBV5-1 to TRBJ2-3, with TRBD1 as a possible D gene (5 bases). CDR1 and CDR2 (germline): SGHRS, YFSETQ. The CDR3 is made up of 15 amino acids. V gave up 0 bases and J gave up 2 bases, with 10 bases separating them. The CDR3 sequence is CASSLAFGHTDTQYF. Partial CDR3 DNA: TGCGCCAGCAGCTTGGCCTTTGGACACACAGATACG.

Concerning this clone: With the read ending 3 residues before the CDR3 end, the germline J gene is used to fill in that end. V and J are TRBV29-1 and TRBJ1-4; D gene uncertain. Per germline, CDR1 SQVTM and CDR2 ANQGSEA. The CDR3 has 14 residues. Trimming removed 0 bases from V and 7 bases from J, with 12 bases in between. CDR3: CSVEDPGTGEKLFF. The CDR3 bases that were read are TGCAGCGTTGAAGATCCGGGTACGGGTGAAAAA.

On this clone: With the read ending 3 residues before the CDR3 end, the germline J gene is used to fill in that end. V gene TRBV5-1 combines with J gene TRBJ2-2, with TRBD1 identical over 8 bases. This CDR3 has 16 amino acids. V lost 0 bases and J lost 4; bases outside the gene matches: 5. Germline CDR1 and CDR2: SGHRS and YFSETQ. CDR3 loop: CASSLVPGQATGELFF. The CDR3 bases that were read are TGCGCCAGCAGCTTGGTTCCGGGACAGGCCACCGGGGAG.

Concerning this clone itself: The CDR3 goes on 3 residues after the read ends, and that part is filled in from the germline J gene. The V and J genes are TRBV5-4 and TRBJ2-5; D gene ambiguous. Trimming shortened V by 3 bases and J by 5 bases, and 11 bases separated the two germline ends. The CDR3 has 13 residues. The germline gives CDR1 SGHNT, CDR2 YYREEE (reference sequence). The CDR3 loop is CASSSNELETQYF. The covered CDR3 bases are TGTGCCAGCAGCTCGAACGAACTGGAGACC.

In regard to this clone: With the read ending 3 residues before the CDR3 end, the germline J gene is used to fill in that end. The chain joins TRBV10-3 to TRBJ2-7; 13 bases are a match to TRBD2. Unmatched junction bases numbered 6, after V lost 7 bases and J lost 3 bases. The CDR3 has 15 amino acids. CDR1 is ENHRY, CDR2 SYGVKD, per germline. CDR3 DNA (partial): TGTGCCATCAATGAAAGACTAGCGGGGGGCTACGAG. Protein product: CAINERLAGGYE. In full, the CDR3 is CAINERLAGGYEQYF.